Below are 9 T cell receptor beta chains sequenced from a single sample in a study of T cells after yellow fever vaccination. Using its own MiXCR run on the 5' RACE reads, TCRdb lists one record per CDR3 protein. Of approximately 510,000 distinct CDR3 sequences listed, just over 20% are singletons. The source was PBMCs, collected around 3 weeks after the first yellow fever vaccination. These receptors all come from a man aged 18 to 30 who received the YFV17D yellow fever vaccine.

The genes are TRBV20-1 and TRBJ1-1, with D maybe TRBD1 (6 bases). The CDR3 spans 14 residues. The germline V and J ends were trimmed by 3 bases and 4 bases, with 15 bases remaining between them. The V gene's germline CDR1 is DFQATT and CDR2 SNEGSKA (reference sequence). Here the CDR3 DNA reads TGCAGTGCTAGGGCCCCCACAGGGAGCACTGAAGCTTTCTTT. Its protein product is CSARAPTGSTEAFF.

This clonotype was recorded a few times. The CDR3 sequence is CASSQIGVNTEAFF. Here the CDR3 DNA reads TGTGCCAGCAGCCAGATAGGGGTGAACACTGAAGCTTTCTTT. This chain joins TRBV9 and TRBJ1-1; possibly TRBD1 for D (5 bases). Trimming cost V 4 bases and J 0 bases, with 10 bases left between them. The CDR3 has 14 residues. Per germline, CDR1 SGDLS and CDR2 YYNGEE.

The chain is built from TRBV7-3 and TRBJ2-2, with TRBD1 identical over 9 bases. V shed 6 bases, J shed 5 bases, and the junction held 7 bases outside the gene matches. Germline-derived CDR1 and CDR2 are SGHTA and FQGTGA. The CDR3 length is 15 residues. CDR3 coding DNA: TGTGCCAGCAGGCAACAGGGGGCCGGAACCGGGGAGCTGTTTTTT. Protein product: CASRQQGAGTGELFF.

The chain has TRBV3-1 and TRBJ1-6; D uncertain. This CDR3 has 14 amino acids. The germline CDR1 and CDR2 sequences are LGHDT and YNNKEL (reference sequence). V dropped 2 bases and J dropped 8 bases, with 10 bases sitting between them. CDR3 sequence (DNA): TGTGCCAGCAGCCAAATCAGCGGCGATTCACCCCTCCACTTT. This encodes CASSQISGDSPLHF.

This clonotype has more than one count but fewer than ten. The chain couples TRBV7-9 to TRBJ1-5, with D hard to call. The V gene lost 2 bases and the J gene lost 2 bases, with 10 bases spanning the gap. This CDR3 comprises 15 residues. Germline V gene sequence: CDR1 SEHNR, CDR2 FQNEAQ (reference sequence). The CDR3 region is CASSLIAEGNQPQHF. The CDR3 coding sequence is TGTGCCAGCAGCTTAATCGCCGAGGGCAATCAGCCCCAGCATTTT.

This clonotype showed up just a few times. The genes are TRBV7-2 and TRBJ2-2; TRBD1 matches 10 bases. This CDR3 has 15 amino acids. V shed 2 bases, J shed 7 bases, and the junction held 4 bases outside the gene matches. Germline V lookup: CDR1 SGHTA, CDR2 FQGNSA. The CDR3 reads CASSLPGTGVGELFF. CDR3 DNA sequence: TGTGCCAGCAGCTTACCGGGGACAGGGGTCGGGGAGCTGTTTTTT.

The chain carries TRBV6-2 or TRBV6-3 and TRBJ2-5; 8 nucleotides match TRBD1. Trimming took 7 bases from V and 5 from J; bases not matched to a gene: 9. This CDR3 has 14 amino acids. In germline, CDR1 is MNHEY, CDR2 SVGEGT. CDR3 sequence: CASNLRGQRETQYF. The CDR3 DNA reads as TGTGCCAGCAACCTCAGGGGGCAGCGGGAGACCCAGTACTTC.

A few counts support this clonotype. This sequence joins TRBV2 and TRBJ2-7; TRBD2 is a possible D gene (6 bases). Germline loops: CDR1 SNHLY, CDR2 FYNNEI. The CDR3 runs to 13 residues. The V end lost 2 bases, the J end lost 1 base, and 6 bases lay between the germline ends. The chain's CDR3 is CASSERGSYEQYV. CDR3 DNA: TGTGCCAGCAGTGAACGGGGGTCCTACGAGCAGTACGTC.

Details on this clonotype: At one end, the junction sequence differs from germline, possibly due to a read error. The genes are TRBV7-7 and TRBJ1-3; no reliable D call. CDR1 and CDR2 from the germline V gene are SSHAT and FNYEAQ (reference sequence). The CDR3 loop spans 13 amino acids. The CDR3 sequence is CASSRGEGNTIYF. DNA for the CDR3: TGTGCTAGCAGCCGAGGCGAAGGAAACACCATATATTTT.